Shown below are 30 T cell receptor beta chains from a single sample sequenced in a study of shared clonotypes between healthy human individuals. Profiled with immunoSEQ multiplex PCR; TCRdb holds only in-frame clones, not every one. Of 2 million to 3 million clones listed, over 85% are singletons. The sample taken for sequencing was naive CD4+ T cells sorted from blood. As to subset: CD45RA+ positively selected. Every receptor here comes from a man younger than 35 in good health.

The V call is TRBV9, the J call TRBJ2-2; D possibly corresponds to TRBD1 (6 bases). Trimming pared 0 bases from V and 1 base from J, leaving 10 bases between. The CDR3 extends over 16 amino acids. Germline V gene lookup returns CDR1 SGDLS and CDR2 YYNGEE. The CDR3 loop reads CASSVDWTVNTGELFF. CDR3 nucleotides: TGTGCCAGCAGCGTAGACTGGACAGTGAACACCGGGGAGCTGTTTTTT.

V usage is TRBV5-1 and J usage is TRBJ2-1, with D perhaps matching TRBD2 (6 bases). The germline V gene has CDR1 SGHRS and CDR2 YFSETQ. The CDR3 length is 15 residues. The germline V and J ends were trimmed by 1 base and 2 bases, with 10 bases remaining between them. CDR3 sequence reads: CASSLNGGTYNEQFF. The CDR3 nucleotides are TGCGCCAGCAGCTTGAATGGGGGGACCTACAATGAGCAGTTCTTC. Looking up the rest from reference TRBV5-1 and TRBJ2-1 gives the full variable domain: KAGVTQTPRYLIKTRGQQVTLSCSPISGHRSVSWYQQTPGQGLQFLFEYFSETQRNKGNFPGRFSGRQFSNSRSEMNVSTLELGDSALYLCASSLNGGTYNEQFFGPGTRLTVL.

V and J are TRBV30 and TRBJ1-2; D gene ambiguous. The CDR3 covers 13 residues. The V and J ends lost 0 bases and 8 bases respectively, with 13 bases between them. Germline V gene data show CDR1 as GTSNPN and CDR2 as SVGIG (reference sequence). CDR3 sequence reads: CAWSVMGLGGYTF. DNA of the CDR3: TGTGCCTGGAGTGTAATGGGTTTGGGCGGCTACACCTTC.

This chain connects TRBV10-3 to TRBJ2-5, with D perhaps matching TRBD1 or TRBD2 (5 bases each). Trimming removed 3 bases from V and 2 bases from J, with 13 bases in between. CDR1 and CDR2 from the germline V gene are ENHRY and SYGVKD. This CDR3 contains 15 residues. DNA of the CDR3: TGTGCCATCAGTGACCTCCGGGACGGACAAGAGACCCAGTACTTC. Protein product: CAISDLRDGQETQYF.

As to this clone: Different DNA sequences within this sample yield the same CDR3. The chain carries TRBV18 and TRBJ2-7; D may be TRBD1 (5 bases). V was cut by 3 bases and J by 3 bases, with 9 bases left in between. CDR1 and CDR2 from the germline V gene are KGHSH and LQKENI. CDR3 size: 13 residues. The CDR3 coding sequence is TGTGCCAGCTCACCGGGGCCCAACTACGAGCAGTACTTC. This gives the protein CASSPGPNYEQYF.

The chain joins TRBV9 to TRBJ2-2, with D unresolved. This CDR3 is built from 13 residues. Looked up from germline, CDR1 is SGDLS and CDR2 is YYNGEE. The germline V and J ends were trimmed by 4 bases and 5 bases, with 9 bases remaining between them. The CDR3 is CASSLGLTGELFF. CDR3 sequence (DNA): TGTGCCAGCAGCCTCGGGCTGACCGGGGAGCTGTTTTTT.

The V call is TRBV6-5, the J call TRBJ1-1; possible D gene TRBD1, 6 bases. The CDR3 contains 15 residues. Germline assignment: CDR1 MNHEY and CDR2 SVGAGI. V lost 6 bases to trimming and J lost 3 bases, with 17 bases between them. CDR3 coding DNA: TGTGCCAGCAGACCAGGGGTGGGAGGGGACACTGAAGCTTTCTTT. Its protein is CASRPGVGGDTEAFF.

The gene calls are TRBV7-8 and TRBJ1-6; D call uncertain. CDR3 size: 12 residues. CDR1 and CDR2 (germline): SGHVS, FQNEAQ. Trimming cost V 4 bases and J 10 bases, with 8 bases left between them. CDR3 region: CASSSPGSPLHF. In DNA form, the CDR3 reads TGTGCCAGCAGCTCCCCTGGGTCACCCCTCCACTTT.

The V call is TRBV5-1, the J call TRBJ1-2; D remains unclear. Trimming pared 4 bases from V and 5 bases from J, leaving 9 bases between. The germline gives CDR1 SGHRS, CDR2 YFSETQ. This CDR3 spans 12 amino acids. CDR3 amino acids: CASSTQGYGYTF. The CDR3 DNA is TGCGCCAGCAGCACACAAGGATATGGCTACACCTTC.

CDR3 coding DNA: TGTGCCATCAGTGGTGGGTCCGGTCTCCGGGACACAACACAAGAGACCCAGTACTTC. This encodes CAISGGSGLRDTTQETQYF. The chain carries TRBV10-3 and TRBJ2-5; D is possibly TRBD1 (6 bases). Trimming left V 4 bases short and J 2 bases short, with 26 bases between. This CDR3 contains 19 residues. CDR1 is ENHRY and CDR2 is SYGVKD in the germline V gene.

This chain uses TRBV25-1 with TRBJ1-5; 7 bases match TRBD1. The trim removed 1 base at V and 0 bases at J, leaving 6 bases unmatched. Germline lookup yields CDR1 MGHDK and CDR2 SYGVNS. The CDR3 runs 17 residues. CDR3 sequence reads: CASSESGRGSSNQPQHF. The CDR3 region has the DNA TGTGCCAGCAGTGAATCGGGCAGGGGGAGTAGCAATCAGCCCCAGCATTTT.

V and J are TRBV18 and TRBJ1-4; TRBD1 matches at 8 bases. The germline V gene encodes CDR1 KGHSH and CDR2 LQKENI. The V and J ends lost 1 base and 1 base, in that order; junction bases with no gene match: 2. The CDR3 runs 16 residues. This CDR3 reads CASSPRTGLTNEKLFF. CDR3 nucleotide sequence: TGTGCCAGCTCACCACGGACAGGGCTAACTAATGAAAAACTGTTTTTT.

This chain connects TRBV27 to TRBJ2-5; 8 nucleotides line up with TRBD1. The germline CDR1 and CDR2 sequences are MNHEY and SMNVEV (reference sequence). CDR3 size: 15 residues. J gave up 1 base and V 6 bases, and 7 bases lay outside the gene matches. DNA for the CDR3: TGTGCCAGCAGGCCCCTCGGACAGGGCCAAGAGACCCAGTACTTC. Its protein is CASRPLGQGQETQYF.

CDR3 residues: CASSFRRGTGTTEAFF. The CDR3, as DNA: TGTGCCAGCAGCTTTCGCAGGGGAACAGGGACCACTGAAGCTTTCTTT. The genes are TRBV11-2 and TRBJ1-1; maybe TRBD1 (6 bases). V lost 3 bases to trimming and J lost 4 bases, with 18 bases between them. The CDR3 has 16 amino acids. Germline V gene data show CDR1 as SGHAT and CDR2 as FQNNGV.

J is TRBJ1-5 and V is TRBV6-1; D uncertain. This CDR3 has 13 residues. V was clipped by 5 bases and J by 5 bases, with 10 bases between them. Germline V gene data show CDR1 as MNHNS and CDR2 as SASEGT. This chain's CDR3 is CASSLETHQPQHF. The CDR3 region has the DNA TGTGCCAGCAGTCTGGAGACCCATCAGCCCCAGCATTTT.

The V call is TRBV29-1, the J call TRBJ1-2; maybe TRBD1 (5 bases). Germline assignment: CDR1 SQVTM and CDR2 ANQGSEA. Trimming left V 4 bases short and J 3 bases short, with 12 bases between. The CDR3 spans 13 residues. The CDR3 DNA sequence: TGCAGCGTTGGAGCAGGGATCGACTATGGCTACACCTTC. Residues: CSVGAGIDYGYTF.

The chain has TRBV15 and TRBJ1-5, with a possible D match to TRBD1 (6 bases). Germline V gene data show CDR1 as LNHNV and CDR2 as YYDKDF (reference sequence). The CDR3 loop spans 17 amino acids. The V and J ends lost 0 bases and 6 bases respectively, with 18 bases between them. CDR3 in DNA: TGTGCCACCAGCAGAGAGCAGAGTACAGGGATTCGTCAGCCCCAGCATTTT. This gives the protein CATSREQSTGIRQPQHF.

The J gene is TRBJ2-5, the V gene TRBV19, with a weak D call TRBD1 (6 bases). This CDR3 has 14 amino acids. V lost 4 bases and J lost 1, with 10 bases in between. CDR1 and CDR2 (germline): LNHDA, SQIVND (reference sequence). The DNA of the CDR3 is TGTGCCAGTAGTACCGGACAGTTCCAAGAGACCCAGTACTTC. This codes for CASSTGQFQETQYF. The full variable domain, completed using reference TRBV19 and TRBJ2-5, is DGGITQSPKYLFRKEGQNVTLSCEQNLNHDAMYWYRQDPGQGLRLIYYSQIVNDFQKGDIAEGYSVSREKKESFPLTVTSAQKNPTAFYLCASSTGQFQETQYFGPGTRLLVL.

The chain employs TRBV18 and TRBJ1-2; TRBD1 agrees at 8 bases. The CDR3 spans 18 residues. Trimming at V came to 6 bases and at J to 6 bases, leaving 21 bases not matched to a gene. Per germline, CDR1 KGHSH and CDR2 LQKENI. The CDR3 protein is CASSPQSPGGQGSDGYTF. The CDR3, as DNA: TGTGCCAGCTCGCCCCAATCCCCAGGGGGCCAGGGGTCGGATGGCTACACCTTC.

In its sample, this clone was seen once. The chain carries TRBV6-4 and TRBJ1-1, with 8 bases aligning to TRBD1. Germline CDR1 MRHNA, CDR2 SNTAGT. The CDR3 runs 20 residues. V was pared by 4 bases and J by 4 bases, with 23 bases of the junction left unmatched. The CDR3 DNA reads as TGTGCCAGCAGTGCCGAAAGGGATGGCAGGGGGCAGTACGGGGGCACTGAAGCTTTCTTT. Its translation is CASSAERDGRGQYGGTEAFF.

J is TRBJ2-3 and V is TRBV7-2, with 11 bases fitting TRBD1. This CDR3 is built from 17 residues. The germline CDR1 and CDR2 sequences are SGHTA and FQGNSA. V gave up 0 bases and J gave up 8 bases; unmatched junction bases: 10. CDR3 in amino acids: CASSLAKGTGGLGTQYF. The CDR3 DNA sequence: TGTGCCAGCAGCTTAGCGAAAGGGACAGGGGGTCTTGGTACGCAGTATTTT.

The rearrangement joins TRBV30 to TRBJ2-7; a possible D gene is TRBD2 (6 bases). The CDR3 is 14 amino acids. The germline V gene has CDR1 GTSNPN and CDR2 SVGIG (reference sequence). V shed 1 base and J shed 2 bases, with 12 bases lying between them. CDR3 in amino acids: CAWSGRDFTYEQYF. CDR3 in DNA: TGTGCCTGGAGTGGCCGGGACTTTACCTACGAGCAGTACTTC.

This chain joins TRBV30 and TRBJ2-5; D is unresolved. The CDR3 contains 14 residues. Germline values: CDR1 GTSNPN, CDR2 SVGIG (reference sequence). Between the trimmed V and J ends, which lost 1 base and 5 bases, there was a span of 14 bases. Here the CDR3 DNA reads TGTGCCTGGAGTGCCCCGGGCTCCCAGGAGACCCAGTACTTC. This codes for CAWSAPGSQETQYF.

This chain links TRBV4-1 with TRBJ2-5; D perhaps matches TRBD1 (7 bases). The V gene lost 2 bases and the J gene lost 5 bases, with 21 bases spanning the gap. The CDR3 sequence is 17 residues long. Germline-derived CDR1 and CDR2 are MGHRA and YSYEKL. The CDR3 protein is CASSQLQSGGPGETQYF. CDR3 DNA: TGCGCCAGCAGCCAACTTCAGTCAGGGGGGCCGGGGGAGACCCAGTACTTC.

J is TRBJ1-2 and V is TRBV19; TRBD1 agrees at 8 bases. The CDR3 is 12 residues long. V trimming: 6 bases; J trimming: 8 bases; junction bases outside the gene matches: 5. From germline, CDR1 is LNHDA and CDR2 SQIVND (reference sequence). The CDR3 reads CASRDRESGYTF. The DNA for the CDR3 is TGTGCCAGTAGGGACAGGGAATCGGGCTACACCTTC.

Worth noting for this clone: Different DNA sequences within this sample yield the same CDR3. CDR3 DNA: TGCAGCGTTGTCCCTGGGAACACTGAAGCTTTCTTT. This encodes CSVVPGNTEAFF. J is TRBJ1-1 and V is TRBV29-1; no firm D call. Germline CDR1 SQVTM, CDR2 ANQGSEA. Trimming removed 4 bases from V and 1 base from J, with 7 bases in between. This CDR3 contains 12 residues.

This chain joins TRBV5-1 and TRBJ2-2; either TRBD1 or TRBD2 may supply D (6 bases each). The germline CDR1 and CDR2 sequences are SGHRS and YFSETQ. This CDR3 has 15 residues. Trimming left V 3 bases short and J 6 bases short, with 15 bases between. Written as DNA, the CDR3 is TGCGCCAGCAGCTCCTTAGGGGGGTACGCCGGGGAGCTGTTTTTT. Its translation is CASSSLGGYAGELFF.

The V gene is TRBV5-1, the J gene TRBJ2-2; the D call may be TRBD1 or TRBD2 (5 bases each). The CDR3 spans 15 residues. Germline CDR1 SGHRS, CDR2 YFSETQ. The V end lost 4 bases, the J end lost 6 bases, and 16 bases lay between the germline ends. For the CDR3, the DNA is TGCGCCAGCAGCCCCGCCGGGGACGCGCCCGGGGAGCTGTTTTTT. It specifies CASSPAGDAPGELFF.

The chain is built from TRBV10-3 and TRBJ1-5; maybe TRBD1 (5 bases). The CDR3 extends over 15 amino acids. Deletions cut 10 bases from V and 2 bases from J, with 18 bases between. Germline-derived CDR1 and CDR2 are ENHRY and SYGVKD. The CDR3 nucleotides read TGTGCCACTCCCCGGGGACGAATTGGCAATCAGCCCCAGCATTTT. Its protein product is CATPRGRIGNQPQHF.

The chain carries TRBV25-1 and TRBJ2-3, with TRBD2 identical over 9 bases. Unmatched junction bases numbered 4, after V lost 6 bases and J lost 0 bases. The CDR3 loop spans 15 amino acids. CDR1 and CDR2 (germline): MGHDK, SYGVNS. In DNA, the CDR3 is TGTGCCAGCAGGGCGGGGGGGACTAGCACAGATACGCAGTATTTT. Encoded protein: CASRAGGTSTDTQYF.